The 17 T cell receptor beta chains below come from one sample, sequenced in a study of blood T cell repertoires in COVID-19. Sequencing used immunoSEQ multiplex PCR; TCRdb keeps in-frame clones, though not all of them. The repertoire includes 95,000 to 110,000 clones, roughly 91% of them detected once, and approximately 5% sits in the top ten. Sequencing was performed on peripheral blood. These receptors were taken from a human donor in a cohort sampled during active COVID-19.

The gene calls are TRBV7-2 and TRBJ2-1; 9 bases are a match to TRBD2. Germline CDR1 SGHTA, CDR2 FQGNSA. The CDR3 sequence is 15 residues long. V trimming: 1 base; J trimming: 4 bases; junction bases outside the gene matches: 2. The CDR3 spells CASSLGGRGYNEQFF. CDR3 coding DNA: TGTGCCAGCAGCTTAGGCGGGAGGGGTTACAATGAGCAGTTCTTC.

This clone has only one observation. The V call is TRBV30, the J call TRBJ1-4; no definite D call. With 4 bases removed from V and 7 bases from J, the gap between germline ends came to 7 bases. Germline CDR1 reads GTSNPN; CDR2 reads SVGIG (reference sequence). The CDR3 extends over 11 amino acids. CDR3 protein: CAWTISEKLFF. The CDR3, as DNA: TGTGCCTGGACTATTAGTGAAAAACTGTTTTTT.

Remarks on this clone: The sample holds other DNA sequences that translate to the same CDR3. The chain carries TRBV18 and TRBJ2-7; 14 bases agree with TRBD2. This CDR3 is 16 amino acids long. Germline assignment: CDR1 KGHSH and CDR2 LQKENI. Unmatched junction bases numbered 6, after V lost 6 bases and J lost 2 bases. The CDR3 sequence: CASSPGLAGGAYEQYF. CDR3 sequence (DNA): TGTGCCAGCTCCCCCGGACTAGCGGGAGGCGCCTACGAGCAGTACTTC.

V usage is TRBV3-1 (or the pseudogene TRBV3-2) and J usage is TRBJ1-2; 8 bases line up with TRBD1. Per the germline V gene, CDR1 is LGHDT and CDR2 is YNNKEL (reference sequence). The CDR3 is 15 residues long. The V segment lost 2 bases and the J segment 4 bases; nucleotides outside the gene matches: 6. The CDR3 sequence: CASSQPSGQGYGYTF. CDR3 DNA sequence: TGTGCCAGCAGCCAACCCTCCGGACAGGGCTATGGCTACACCTTC.

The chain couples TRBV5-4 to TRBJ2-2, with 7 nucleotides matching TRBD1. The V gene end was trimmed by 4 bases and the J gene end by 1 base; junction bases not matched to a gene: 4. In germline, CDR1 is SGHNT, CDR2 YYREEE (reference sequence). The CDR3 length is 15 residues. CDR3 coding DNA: TGTGCCAGCAGCCTAAGGACAGGGAACACCGGGGAGCTGTTTTTT. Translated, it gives CASSLRTGNTGELFF.

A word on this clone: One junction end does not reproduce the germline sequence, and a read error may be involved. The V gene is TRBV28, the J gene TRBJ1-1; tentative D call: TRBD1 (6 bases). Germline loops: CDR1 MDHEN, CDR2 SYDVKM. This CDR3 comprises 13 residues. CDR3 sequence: CASSLPRDTEAFF. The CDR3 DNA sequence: TGTGCCAGCAGTTTACCCCGGGACACCGAAGCTTTCTTT.

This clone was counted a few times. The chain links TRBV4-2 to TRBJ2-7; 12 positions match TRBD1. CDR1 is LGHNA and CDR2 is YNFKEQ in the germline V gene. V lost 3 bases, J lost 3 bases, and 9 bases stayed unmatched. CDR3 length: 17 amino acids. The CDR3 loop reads CASSQDRGTGGFYEQYF. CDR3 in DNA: TGTGCCAGCAGCCAGGACAGGGGGACAGGGGGCTTCTACGAGCAGTACTTC.

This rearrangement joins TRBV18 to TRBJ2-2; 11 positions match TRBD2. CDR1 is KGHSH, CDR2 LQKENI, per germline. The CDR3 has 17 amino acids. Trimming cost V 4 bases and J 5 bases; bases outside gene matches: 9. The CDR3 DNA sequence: TGTGCCAGCTCACGTCTTTTGGCTAGCGGGAGGACCGGGGAGCTGTTTTTT. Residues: CASSRLLASGRTGELFF.

CDR3 DNA: TGTGCCAGCAGCCAAGGGGGCCGGAACACCGGGGAGCTGTTTTTT. As protein: CASSQGGRNTGELFF. This rearrangement joins TRBV3-1 (or the pseudogene TRBV3-2) to TRBJ2-2; possible D gene TRBD1, 5 bases. The CDR3 length is 15 residues. Trimming cost V 1 base and J 1 base, with 7 bases left between them. CDR1 LGHDT and CDR2 YNNKEL come from the germline V gene (reference sequence).

CDR3 DNA: TGCGCCAGCAGCTCCCTACAGACTAGCGGTGAGCAGTTCTTC. Residues: CASSSLQTSGEQFF. The chain has TRBV5-1 and TRBJ2-1; 9 nucleotides align to TRBD2. J was trimmed by 9 bases and V by 3 bases; bases with no gene match: 7. Germline V gene sequence: CDR1 SGHRS, CDR2 YFSETQ. The CDR3 is 14 residues long.

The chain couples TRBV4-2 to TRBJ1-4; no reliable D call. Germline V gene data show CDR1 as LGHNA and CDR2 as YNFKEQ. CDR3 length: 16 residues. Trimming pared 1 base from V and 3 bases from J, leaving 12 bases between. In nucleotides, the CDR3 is TGTGCCAGCAGCCAAGCTGGACCCGGGGCTAATGAAAAACTGTTTTTT. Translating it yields CASSQAGPGANEKLFF.

CDR3 sequence reads: CASSQRLADGGDTQYF. CDR3 bases: TGTGCCAGTAGTCAGCGCCTGGCAGACGGGGGAGATACGCAGTATTTT. J is TRBJ2-3 and V is TRBV19; perhaps TRBD2 as D (6 bases). From germline, CDR1 is LNHDA and CDR2 SQIVND (reference sequence). Trimming pared 5 bases from V and 5 bases from J, leaving 20 bases between. The CDR3 has 16 residues.

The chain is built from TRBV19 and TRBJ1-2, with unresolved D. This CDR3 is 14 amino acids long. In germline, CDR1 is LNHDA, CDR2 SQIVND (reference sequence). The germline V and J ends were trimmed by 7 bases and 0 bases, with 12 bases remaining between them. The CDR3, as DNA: TGTGCCAGTAACCCGTACCTAGCTAACTATGGCTACACCTTC. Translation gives CASNPYLANYGYTF.

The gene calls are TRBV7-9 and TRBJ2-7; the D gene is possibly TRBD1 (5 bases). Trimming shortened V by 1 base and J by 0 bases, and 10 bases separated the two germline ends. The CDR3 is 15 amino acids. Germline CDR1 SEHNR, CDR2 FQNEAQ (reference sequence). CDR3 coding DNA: TGTGCCAGCAGCTTAGAAACAGGCGGCTCCTACGAGCAGTACTTC. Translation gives CASSLETGGSYEQYF.

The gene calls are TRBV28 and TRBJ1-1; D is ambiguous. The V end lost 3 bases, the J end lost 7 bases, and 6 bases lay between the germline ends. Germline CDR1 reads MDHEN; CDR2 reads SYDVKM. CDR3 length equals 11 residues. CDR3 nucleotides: TGTGCCAGCAGTTTGCGGGGTGAAGCTTTCTTT. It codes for CASSLRGEAFF.

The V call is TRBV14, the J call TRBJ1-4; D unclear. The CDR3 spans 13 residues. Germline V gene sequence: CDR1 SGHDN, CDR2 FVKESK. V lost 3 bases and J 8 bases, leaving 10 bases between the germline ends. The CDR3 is CASSQIPGEKLFF. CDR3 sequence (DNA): TGTGCCAGCAGCCAGATTCCGGGAGAAAAACTGTTTTTT.

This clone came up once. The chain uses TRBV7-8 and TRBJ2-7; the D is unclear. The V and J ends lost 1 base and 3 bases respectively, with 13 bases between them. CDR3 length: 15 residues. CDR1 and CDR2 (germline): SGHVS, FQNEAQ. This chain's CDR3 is CASSLGSDHNYEQYF. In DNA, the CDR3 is TGTGCCAGCAGCTTAGGGTCAGATCACAACTACGAGCAGTACTTC. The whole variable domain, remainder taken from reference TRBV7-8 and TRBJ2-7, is GAGVSQSPRYKVAKRGQDVALRCDPISGHVSLFWYQQALGQGPEFLTYFQNEAQLDKSGLPSDRFFAERPEGSVSTLKIQRTQQEDSAVYLCASSLGSDHNYEQYFGPGTRLTVT.